Below, one T cell receptor (beta chain) is given with its context. Its target is unknown. This sample was taken from a study of T cell responses to AZD1222 COVID-19 vaccine. The study's findings and limits: Only six people who got AZD1222 tested seropositive at baseline. Repertoires were sampled only after the peak T cell response. The donor cohort was predominantly white British with a female majority, and clonal diversity may have been underestimated. Across the whole spike, CD4 TCRs peaked at regions 160-218 and 743-854.

Sequenced by immunoSEQ multiplex PCR; TCRdb stores in-frame clones only, minus some. This table holds some 25,000 clones, 88% found once. Deletions cut 3 bases from V and 5 bases from J, with 11 bases between. This CDR3 comprises 13 residues. Germline V gene data show CDR1 as MDHEN and CDR2 as SYDVKM. The gene calls are TRBV28 and TRBJ2-7; D not certain. The sequence came from an adult who received the AZD1222 COVID-19 vaccine. The starting material was peripheral blood, obtained 28 days after the second AZD1222 dose. The chain's CDR3 is CASSLTEHHEQYF. The CDR3 DNA sequence: TGTGCCAGCAGTTTGACGGAACACCACGAGCAGTACTTC.